A selection of T cell receptor beta chains follows, all from one sample in a study of blood T cell repertoires in COVID-19. Assay: immunoSEQ multiplex PCR; the TCRdb copy retains only in-frame clones and omits some. The sample holds tens of thousands of clones, about 86% seen once. The source material was peripheral blood. These receptors originate from a man between 65 and 85 years old with acute or convalescent COVID-19. CDR3s include the opening cysteine and the closing phenylalanine or tryptophan. Each record gives: D gene, J gene, V gene, clone size, CDR3 protein, CDR3 DNA. D genes are given only for firm matches. Clone size is not always given. Where it is, it says once, few, many or a class for expanded clones.

-,TRBJ1-6,TRBV30,-,CAWSGTTYSPLHF,TGTGCCTGGAGTGGGACAACTTATTCACCCCTCCACTTT
-,TRBJ2-5,TRBV30,-,CAWSSGQGGFGETQYF,TGTGCCTGGAGCAGCGGGCAGGGGGGCTTTGGAGAGACCCAGTACTTC
TRBD1,TRBJ2-7,TRBV19,once,CASSIEGQVGLYEQYF,TGTGCCAGTAGTATAGAGGGACAGGTAGGCCTCTACGAGCAGTACTTC
-,TRBJ1-2,TRBV10-1,-,CASSDRVNYGYTF,TGCGCCAGCAGTGACCGAGTTAACTATGGCTACACCTTC
TRBD1,TRBJ2-1,TRBV24-1,once,CATSDLRTGPNEQFF,TGTGCCACCAGTGACTTGCGGACAGGCCCCAATGAGCAGTTCTTC
TRBD1,TRBJ2-3,TRBV18,once,CASSPVGTGTGTDTQYF,TGTGCCAGCTCACCCGTAGGGACAGGGACCGGCACAGATACGCAGTATTTT
-,TRBJ2-5,TRBV6-6,-,CASSYQRQETQYF,TGTGCCAGCAGTTACCAGCGGCAAGAGACCCAGTACTTC
-,TRBJ2-3,TRBV18,-,CASSQDRSTDTQYF,TGTGCCAGCTCACAAGACAGAAGCACAGATACGCAGTATTTT
TRBD1,TRBJ1-2,TRBV6-5,once,CAVRDRTSYGYTF,TGTGCCGTCCGGGACAGGACGTCTTATGGCTACACCTTC
TRBD1,TRBJ1-2,TRBV4-2,-,CASSQGTGGYGYTF,TGTGCCAGCAGCCAAGGGACAGGGGGCTATGGCTACACCTTC
TRBD2,TRBJ2-7,TRBV11-2,-,CASSSSLAGGREQYF,TGTGCCAGCAGCTCTTCACTAGCGGGGGGTCGCGAGCAGTACTTC
-,TRBJ1-1,TRBV13,-,CASSYRGGSEAFF,TGTGCCAGCAGCTATAGGGGGGGCAGTGAAGCTTTCTTT
-,TRBJ1-6,TRBV14,-,CASSRDNYNSPLHF,TGTGCCAGCAGCAGGGACAACTATAATTCACCCCTCCACTTT
TRBD1,TRBJ1-6,TRBV5-6,-,CASSYTGESPLHF,TGTGCCAGCAGCTACACAGGGGAATCACCCCTCCACTTT
TRBD1,TRBJ2-3,TRBV5-5,-,CASSRQGDTDTQYF,TGTGCCAGCAGCCGACAGGGAGACACAGATACGCAGTATTTT
TRBD2,TRBJ2-7,TRBV18,-,CASSPGGAGPAYEQYF,TGTGCCAGCTCACCAGGGGGAGCGGGGCCAGCCTACGAGCAGTACTTC
-,TRBJ2-7,TRBV29-1,few,CSVGVGGDAYF,TGCAGCGTTGGGGTAGGGGGAGACGCGTACTTC
-,TRBJ2-7,TRBV4-1,-,CASSQELLGSLGYEQYF,TGCGCCAGCAGCCAAGAGCTACTAGGGAGCTTGGGCTACGAGCAGTACTTC
-,TRBJ1-1,TRBV5-8,-,CASSLTLNTEAFF,TGTGCCAGCAGCTTAACTTTGAACACTGAAGCTTTCTTT
TRBD1,TRBJ1-6,TRBV7-9,-,CASSGQGNSPLHF,TGTGCCAGCAGCGGACAGGGGAATTCACCCCTCCACTTT
-,TRBJ1-2,TRBV10-3,-,CAISESSPNYGYTF,TGTGCCATCAGTGAGTCCTCTCCTAACTATGGCTACACCTTC
-,TRBJ1-1,TRBV4-2,-,CASSQGGLFGAFF,TGTGCCAGCAGCCAAGGAGGGTTATTTGGAGCTTTCTTT
-,TRBJ1-4,TRBV29-1,once,CSVRESDEKLFF,TGCAGCGTCAGGGAATCGGATGAAAAACTGTTTTTT
TRBD2,TRBJ2-2,TRBV9,-,CASSLTSGANTGELFF,TGTGCCAGCAGCTTGACTAGCGGAGCGAACACCGGGGAGCTGTTTTTT
-,TRBJ2-3,TRBV6-5,-,CASSTRGDTQYF,TGTGCCAGCAGTACCCGAGGAGATACGCAGTATTTT
-,TRBJ2-2,TRBV12-5,-,CASGRVQGPGAGELFF,TGTGCTAGTGGTAGGGTACAGGGGCCGGGGGCCGGGGAGCTGTTTTTT
-,TRBJ2-4,TRBV21-1,-,CASSKDNRGGRGNIQYF,TGTGCCAGCAGCAAAGATAACAGGGGAGGTCGAGGAAACATTCAGTACTTC
TRBD1,TRBJ1-1,TRBV4-3,-,CASSQDRGTGSEAFF,TGCGCCAGCAGCCAAGATCGAGGGACAGGGTCTGAAGCTTTCTTT
TRBD1,TRBJ2-3,TRBV4-3,-,CASSQEDRAGIDTQYF,TGCGCCAGCAGCCAAGAAGACAGGGCCGGGATAGATACGCAGTATTTT
TRBD1,TRBJ1-4,TRBV28,-,CASRDLDRGYEKLFF,TGTGCCAGCAGGGATTTAGACAGGGGGTATGAAAAACTGTTTTTT
-,TRBJ1-2,TRBV19,-,CATSPHTYGYTF,TGTGCCACCAGTCCCCACACCTATGGCTACACCTTC
-,TRBJ2-1,TRBV2,-,CASGGRGNANEQFF,TGTGCCAGCGGAGGCAGGGGAAATGCCAATGAGCAGTTCTTC
TRBD1,TRBJ1-1,TRBV12-3/TRBV12-4,-,CASSFSGGEAFF,TGTGCCAGCAGTTTCTCAGGGGGCGAAGCTTTCTTT
TRBD2,TRBJ2-1,TRBV3-1/TRBV3-2,-,CASSPTAGAFERDEQFF,TGTGCCAGCAGCCCTACAGCGGGAGCCTTCGAGCGCGATGAGCAGTTCTTC
-,TRBJ2-3,TRBV30,few,CAWSRTDTQYF,TGTGCCTGGAGTCGTACAGATACGCAGTATTTT
-,TRBJ1-3,TRBV18,-,CASSPGVSGNTIYF,TGTGCCAGCTCTCCCGGGGTCTCTGGAAACACCATATATTTT
-,TRBJ2-3,TRBV7-2,-,CASSLSELDTQYF,TGTGCCAGCAGCTTAAGCGAATTGGATACGCAGTATTTT
-,TRBJ1-1,TRBV3-1/TRBV3-2,-,CASSQVPRGTEAFF,TGTGCCAGCAGCCAAGTACCCAGGGGAACTGAAGCTTTCTTT
-,TRBJ2-7,TRBV20-1,few,CSARTTYEQYF,TGCAGTGCTAGAACTACCTACGAGCAGTACTTC
TRBD2,TRBJ2-1,TRBV5-6,-,CASSSYSGTSGGYNEQFF,TGTGCCAGCAGTTCCTACTCCGGGACTAGCGGGGGCTACAATGAGCAGTTCTTC
TRBD1,TRBJ2-7,TRBV3-1/TRBV3-2,few,CASSPIDLGTGSTKQYF,TGTGCCAGCAGCCCCATCGATTTAGGGACAGGGTCCACGAAGCAGTACTTC
-,TRBJ1-5,TRBV28,-,CASDTGGAGNQPQHF,TGTGCCAGTGATACGGGGGGCGCGGGCAATCAGCCCCAGCATTTT
TRBD1,TRBJ2-1,TRBV19,-,CASTGQGAWGEQFF,TGTGCCAGTACGGGACAGGGGGCGTGGGGTGAGCAGTTCTTC
-,TRBJ1-5,TRBV7-8,-,CASSQVTGRNQPQHF,TGTGCCAGCAGCCAAGTGACAGGCCGCAATCAGCCCCAGCATTTT
-,TRBJ2-2,TRBV5-1,-,CASSLGQNTGELFF,TGCGCCAGCAGCTTGGGACAGAACACCGGGGAGCTGTTTTTT
-,TRBJ1-4,TRBV2,-,CASSHQGQPEKLFF,TGTGCCAGCAGTCATCAGGGTCAACCTGAAAAACTGTTTTTT
-,TRBJ1-5,TRBV18,-,CASSPGQREDQPQHF,TGTGCCAGCTCACCTGGACAGAGAGAGGATCAGCCCCAGCATTTT
TRBD1,TRBJ1-4,TRBV5-1,-,CASTLTGDEKLFF,TGCGCCAGCACCCTGACAGGGGATGAAAAACTGTTTTTT
-,TRBJ1-1,TRBV7-9,-,CASSFGVREAFF,TGTGCCAGCAGCTTCGGGGTGCGGGAAGCTTTCTTT
-,TRBJ1-1,TRBV5-4,-,CASSLGLRRTEAFF,TGTGCCAGCAGCTTGGGGCTACGGAGAACTGAAGCTTTCTTT
-,TRBJ1-2,TRBV18,-,CASSPPRGQGYTF,TGTGCCAGCTCACCCCCACGCGGGCAGGGCTACACCTTC
-,TRBJ2-7,TRBV5-1,-,CASSEAGAFYEQYF,TGCGCCAGCAGCGAGGCAGGGGCTTTCTACGAGCAGTACTTC